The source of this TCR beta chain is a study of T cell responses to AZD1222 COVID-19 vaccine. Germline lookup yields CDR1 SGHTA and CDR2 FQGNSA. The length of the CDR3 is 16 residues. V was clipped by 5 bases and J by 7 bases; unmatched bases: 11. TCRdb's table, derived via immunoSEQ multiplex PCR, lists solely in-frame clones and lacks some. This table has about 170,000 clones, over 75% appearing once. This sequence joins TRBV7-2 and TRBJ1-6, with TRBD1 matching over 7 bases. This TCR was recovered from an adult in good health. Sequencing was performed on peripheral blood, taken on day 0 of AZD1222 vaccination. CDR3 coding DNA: TGTGCCAGCAGCCCTACCCGTTTGACAGGGAATTCACCCCTCCACTTT. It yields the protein CASSPTRLTGNSPLHF.